This entry concerns a single TCR beta chain. This specimen belongs to a study of cytomegalovirus exposure and HLA in healthy donors. J lost 4 bases, V lost 3 bases, and 3 bases had no gene match. This CDR3 contains 14 residues. The V gene's germline CDR1 is LNHDA and CDR2 SQIVND (reference sequence). PCR primers comprised 60 Vbeta and 13 Jbeta primers. Assay: immunoSEQ multiplex PCR; the TCRdb copy retains only in-frame clones and omits some. This sample's table has about 65,000 clones. The receptor was derived from a boy younger than 18 in good health and CMV-seronegative. The chain carries TRBV19 and TRBJ1-1, with TRBD1 matching 9 bases. What was sequenced was PBMCs. The CDR3 DNA follows: TGTGCCAGTAGTATTGACAGGGGGTCCACTGAAGCTTTCTTT. Translating gives CASSIDRGSTEAFF.